The sequence of this TCR beta chain was determined in a study of shared clonotypes between healthy human individuals. Germline CDR1 is SGHTA and CDR2 is FQGNSA. The CDR3 consists of 16 residues. The V and J ends lost 0 bases and 6 bases respectively, with 14 bases between them. Each subset's genomic DNA was split evenly across several immunoSEQ plates. Sequenced by immunoSEQ multiplex PCR; TCRdb stores in-frame clones only, minus some. The table lists 2.5 million or so clones, roughly 92% of them singletons, with under 0.15% in the top ten. The sequencing sample was made of naive CD4+ T cells sorted from blood. Subset reported: CD45RA+ positively selected. The V and J genes are TRBV7-2 and TRBJ2-2; D call uncertain. The sequence derives from a man younger than 35 in good health. For the CDR3, the DNA is TGTGCCAGCAGCTTAGCCGGCGCTACGGTGGCCGGGGAGCTGTTTTTT. Translated: CASSLAGATVAGELFF.